What follows are 14 T cell receptor beta chains derived from one specimen sequenced in a study of response to subunit inactivated influenza vaccine (dated by TCRdb to 2016 to 2019). Library creation used RT-PCR. Sequenced using an Illumina HiSeq 2500. The raw public data were reprocessed by TCRdb itself: fastp quality trimming at Q25, MiXCR clonotype calling, in-frame beta chains only. Rows with a matching CDR3 protein are joined into one entry that keeps the most common DNA and genes. This sample holds around 520,000 distinct CDR3 sequences; around 25% were observed only once. The top ten constitute approximately 2% of the sample. The source material was CD4+ T cells sorted from PBMCs, sampled around 5 days after vaccination. These receptors came from a man aged 50-60 years who received an inactivated influenza vaccine. Donor details come from another sample of the same person, matched by shared clones.

This clonotype occurred many times. The rearrangement links TRBV4-2 to TRBJ2-7; TRBD2 aligns across 10 bases. CDR3 length: 15 residues. Germline loops: CDR1 LGHNA, CDR2 YNFKEQ. V lost 3 bases to trimming and J lost 1 base; unmatched junction nucleotides: 3. The CDR3 region has the DNA TGTGCCAGCAGCCAGGGACTAGCGTCTTCCTACGAGCAGTACTTC. It encodes CASSQGLASSYEQYF.

V and J are TRBV10-3 and TRBJ2-7; D may be TRBD1 (7 bases). Germline V gene data show CDR1 as ENHRY and CDR2 as SYGVKD. The length of the CDR3 is 15 residues. Trimming removed 0 bases from V and 2 bases from J, with 11 bases in between. The CDR3 loop reads CAISESVRGAYEQYF. CDR3 in DNA: TGTGCCATCAGTGAGTCAGTCAGGGGGGCCTACGAGCAGTACTTC.

The table lists this clonotype with a few counts. This chain links TRBV7-2 with TRBJ2-1, with no clear D. V was pared by 4 bases and J by 2 bases, with 9 bases between. This CDR3 has 14 residues. Germline V gene lookup returns CDR1 SGHTA and CDR2 FQGNSA. This chain's CDR3 is CASSSPGPYNEQFF. CDR3 sequence (DNA): TGTGCCAGCAGCTCACCGGGTCCCTACAATGAGCAGTTCTTC.

The sample holds a few counts of this clonotype. The CDR3 spells CAITSGTEVYEQYF. CDR3 coding DNA: TGTGCCATCACCTCCGGGACCGAAGTCTACGAGCAGTACTTC. The chain links TRBV10-3 to TRBJ2-7; the D gene could be TRBD1 or TRBD2 (5 bases each). CDR3 length: 14 residues. Trimming left V 7 bases short and J 3 bases short, with 16 bases between. Germline assignment: CDR1 ENHRY and CDR2 SYGVKD.

The chain couples TRBV5-5 to TRBJ1-2; 8 bases are shared with TRBD1. Germline V gene data show CDR1 as SGHKS and CDR2 as YYEKEE (reference sequence). CDR3 size: 14 residues. The J segment lost 7 bases and the V segment lost 0 bases, leaving 5 bases of the junction unmatched. The CDR3, as DNA: TGTGCCAGCAGCTTGGCGCAGGGGGCGGGTGGCTACACCTTC. Protein product: CASSLAQGAGGYTF.

The chain joins TRBV7-2 to TRBJ2-5, with D possibly TRBD1 on 6 matching bases. Germline lookup yields CDR1 SGHTA and CDR2 FQGNSA. The germline V and J ends were trimmed by 5 bases and 1 base, with 11 bases remaining between them. CDR3 length equals 14 residues. This CDR3 reads CASSRDNSQETQYF. The CDR3 DNA sequence: TGTGCCAGCAGCCGGGACAACTCCCAAGAGACCCAGTACTTC.

V is TRBV5-1 and J is TRBJ1-3; a possible D gene is TRBD1 (5 bases). Per the germline V gene, CDR1 is SGHRS and CDR2 is YFSETQ. The CDR3 spans 16 residues. With 4 bases removed from V and 0 bases from J, the gap between germline ends came to 14 bases. CDR3 protein: CASSERGGSSGNTIYF. DNA for the CDR3: TGCGCCAGCAGCGAGCGGGGCGGATCCTCTGGAAACACCATATATTTT.

This clonotype was observed many times. The V call is TRBV12-3 or TRBV12-4, the J call TRBJ1-5; tentatively, D is TRBD1 (5 bases). The V end lost 0 bases, the J end lost 6 bases, and 6 bases lay between the germline ends. CDR3 length equals 13 residues. The CDR3 reads CASSLAQGQPQHF. Here the CDR3 DNA reads TGTGCCAGCAGTTTAGCGCAGGGTCAGCCCCAGCATTTT.

The chain couples TRBV25-1 to TRBJ2-7; D gene uncertain. The CDR3 runs 12 residues. Germline CDR1 reads MGHDK; CDR2 reads SYGVNS. V was clipped by 3 bases and J by 3 bases, with 6 bases between them. Here the CDR3 DNA reads TGTGCCAGCAGTGATTACATCTACGAGCAGTACTTC. It is translated as CASSDYIYEQYF.

This clonotype was counted a few times. V gene TRBV4-3 combines with J gene TRBJ1-3; D not resolved. V gave up 0 bases and J gave up 0 bases, with 9 bases separating them. Germline V gives CDR1 LGHNA, CDR2 YSLEER. The CDR3 runs to 16 residues. CDR3 DNA sequence: TGCGCCAGCAGCCAAGAAGTGAGCCTCTCTGGAAACACCATATATTTT. Protein product: CASSQEVSLSGNTIYF.

This clonotype was counted at least ten times. J is TRBJ1-1 and V is TRBV5-1, with 8 positions matching TRBD1. The trim removed 4 bases at V and 6 bases at J, leaving 5 bases unmatched. This CDR3 contains 13 residues. Germline CDR1 is SGHRS and CDR2 is YFSETQ. The CDR3: CASSPGQGAEAFF. The CDR3, as DNA: TGCGCCAGCAGCCCTGGACAGGGTGCTGAAGCTTTCTTT.

V is TRBV7-9 and J is TRBJ1-5; 8 bases align to TRBD1. V lost 1 base to trimming and J lost 14 bases; unmatched junction nucleotides: 16. CDR3 length: 16 amino acids. Germline CDR1 SEHNR, CDR2 FQNEAQ (reference sequence). The DNA for the CDR3 is TGTGCCAGCAGCTTAGAAGTTGTCGCGGGACAGGACTACAAGCATTTT. It encodes CASSLEVVAGQDYKHF.

The rearrangement uses TRBV5-1 and TRBJ2-5; D is possibly TRBD2 (8 bases). V lost 4 bases, J lost 2 bases, and 18 bases lay in between. This CDR3 is built from 16 residues. Germline V gene sequence: CDR1 SGHRS, CDR2 YFSETQ. CDR3 loop: CASSPGQRGPQETQYF. CDR3 nucleotides: TGCGCCAGCAGCCCGGGACAGCGGGGGCCGCAAGAGACCCAGTACTTC.

V and J are TRBV20-1 and TRBJ2-7, with D perhaps matching TRBD2 (5 bases). Germline CDR1 and CDR2: DFQATT and SNEGSKA (reference sequence). The CDR3 is 12 amino acids. Trimming left V 3 bases short and J 2 bases short, with 8 bases between. DNA for the CDR3: TGCAGTGCTAGGAGGGATACCTACGAGCAGTACTTC. Translated: CSARRDTYEQYF.